This T cell receptor (beta chain) was found in a study of cytomegalovirus exposure and HLA in healthy donors (dated by TCRdb to the late 2010s). In the study overall: An earlier analysis of some 620 of the donors reported about 280 Gb of sequence data and some 110 million unique TCR beta sequences obtained from approximately 180 million T cells. Five DR-DQ haplotypes were handled as single units for association and clustering because linkage in the cohort was strong. All discovery cohort repertoires had been generated using a single sequencing platform. Genome-wide SNP genotypes for about 55% of the 666 donors were used in a later genetic analysis, which treated that subset as a discovery cohort. The genetic ancestry cluster associated with self-reported Caucasian donors included roughly four fifths of the roughly 400 genotyped donors. In the later analysis, no new phenotypic data were used to find candidate immune exposures; instead, reliance was placed on TCR beta sequences and their occurrence across donors. Alongside the repertoire data, information on donor age, sex, ethnicity and CMV serostatus was compiled. The number of typed donors differed by locus: about 620-640 for A, B, C, DRB1 and DQB1; approximately 520 for DQA1; around 610 for DPA1; and approximately 450 for DPB1. High-throughput TCR immunosequencing, statistical association of individual TCRs with disease status, and machine learning were combined to predict cytomegalovirus infection status. About 280 gigabases of sequencing data and approximately 84 million unique TCR sequences were included in an early release covering about 700 HLA-typed donors. To decide whether each TCR beta V gene segment behaved as functional or pseudogenic, an earlier analysis of 587 of the donors relied on high-throughput TCR beta sequencing. The aim of the study was to test whether cataloging public T cell receptors could identify signatures of past pathogen exposure. Besides the first cohort of roughly 700 subjects, a separate validation cohort made up of some 110 different subjects was used. On average, approximately 250,000 unique TCR beta nucleotide sequences were sequenced per donor among roughly 430 genotyped donors of the cohort, with about 17% of those sequences being non-productive. The study used immunosequencing to profile the T cell repertoires of 600 to 850 subjects and linked those repertoires to cytomegalovirus serostatus. In a later analysis, previously published TCR beta repertoires from several hundred donors were re-analyzed and high-resolution HLA genotyping was added so that TCR occurrence patterns could be studied. Both class I and class II loci were covered by HLA typing, at four-digit resolution. What the research found in general, with its limitations: In a later analysis, most CMV-associated TCR beta chains were found to appear HLA-restricted, with HLA associations seemingly driven largely by CMV exposure. Because HLA typing was unavailable for some donors at each locus, only the typed subset was used in association tests. The presence/absence analyses assumed that sequencing depth was roughly uniform across donors, and that assumption may not be true. The sequencing pipeline was judged likely to have produced a cluster of highly shared sequence variants as a technical artifact. Strong co-occurrence of HLA alleles, especially DR and DQ, made assigning TCR associations to individual alleles difficult. A further reported finding was that TCR beta sequences accurately predicted the HLA-A and HLA-B alleles for most subjects in the first cohort. The authors suggested that the approach could potentially be extended to other disease states and immunological phenotypes. Most TCR sequences were seen in very few donors, while some public TCRs were found in many individuals. The 87-base-pair reads could not distinguish some IMGT-functional V segments, including TRBV6-2 and TRBV6-3, so those segments were excluded. In a later analysis, several top co-occurrence clusters were reported to appear linked to parvovirus B19, influenza, CMV and Epstein-Barr virus. Correlated functional status among segregating V segments might reflect linkage disequilibrium, but an unknown experimental factor could not be ruled out. This cohort had only TCR beta chains sequenced, and the lack of alpha or paired-chain data limited which features could be detected. In the study, around 150 TCR beta chains were listed as associated with cytomegalovirus. An earlier analysis of some 590 of the donors showed that most TCR beta V segments appeared in productive rearrangements either about 87% or about 30% of the time, which broadly matched IMGT annotations. A few of the identified cytomegalovirus-associated TCR beta chains were confirmed in vitro to be specific for cytomegalovirus antigens. A later analysis found that HLA-associated TCR beta chains were more clonally expanded and had lower generation probabilities than equally common non-associated chains. For the cohort, immune exposure information was limited to CMV serostatus. Because counts were too low, 15 to 20 rarely observed V segments, including chromosome 9 orphons, were excluded from the earlier analysis of some 540 of the donors. At a false discovery rate of 0.05, a later analysis linked around 17,000 TCR beta sequences to specific HLA alleles. In a later genetic analysis, a missense DCLRE1C variant was associated with V-gene and J-gene trimming of TCR beta chains, and the association was replicated in an independent cohort. In a later analysis, the rate of TCR association differed among HLA loci, with DRB1 alleles having the most associated TCRs and HLA-C alleles having the fewest. In a later genetic analysis, fewer N-insertions in productive TCRs were reported among donors in an Asian-associated ancestry cluster than the approximately 670-donor mean. In both the original and validation cohorts, the classifier was reported to diagnose cytomegalovirus status with high specificity and sensitivity.

Library method: the immunoSEQ multiplex PCR assay. A mixture of 60 forward primers for TCR Vbeta segments and 13 reverse primers for TCR Jbeta segments was used in the multiplex PCR. The CDR3 region of rearranged TCR beta genes was amplified from genomic DNA with a multiplex PCR assay. The Illumina HiSeq System was used to sequence the amplified TCR beta libraries as 87-base-pair reads. The published analysis was carried out like this. A later analysis counted about 80 million unique TCR beta chains across the 650 to 800 repertoires, and some 11 million of these chains were shared by at least two donors. Raw reads were error-corrected and collapsed into unique sequences with a nearest-neighbor algorithm that merged closely related sequences to remove PCR and sequencing errors. CDR3 sequences were aligned to IMGT reference sequences to assign V, D and J gene segments. Each retained sequence needed at least a six-nucleotide match to both a V gene segment and a J gene segment. Rearrangements were called productive when the CDR3 lacked stop codons and stayed in frame with V and J; all others were non-productive. CDR3 was defined according to IMGT convention as the region running from the second conserved V-encoded cysteine to the conserved J-encoded phenylalanine. The earlier analysis of 500 to 750 of the donors excluded any sequence lacking an unambiguous match to a single V gene segment. In an earlier analysis of approximately 610 of the donors, V segments were called functional above 56.7% productive rearrangements and were called segregating when the between-donor standard deviation exceeded 5%. To diagnose cytomegalovirus status from the catalog of TCR beta chain sequences, a statistical classification framework was built. In a later analysis, V and J genes were assigned by comparing TCR nucleotide sequences against IMGT/GENE-DB human TR gene sequences. The TCRdist pipeline was used in a later analysis to assign CDR3 sequences and most-parsimonious VDJ recombination scenarios. In a later analysis, each TCR beta chain was defined by its CDR3 amino acid sequence together with its V-gene family, and reads lacking a unique V-gene family were excluded. A later analysis removed 600 or so highly shared, low-generation-probability nucleotide sequences to deal with suspected cross-contamination and a sequencing artifact. For each public chain, a later analysis derived a clonal expansion index from normalized ranks of inferred template counts within each repertoire. In a later analysis, generation probabilities were computed with a VDJ recombination model fitted to out-of-frame rearrangements, and the resulting probabilities were checked against IGoR. In a later analysis, hypergeometric tests were used to score TCR-TCR, TCR-HLA and TCR-CMV co-occurrence, with a repertoire-size bias correction applied to TCR pairs. In a later analysis, false discovery rates were estimated by permuting HLA or CMV assignments 20 times. In a later analysis, co-occurring TCRs were grouped with DBSCAN, and TCRdist sequence similarity was added when clustering was performed within HLA-allele-positive subsets. Repertoires with fewer than 30,000 or more than 120,000 public chains were left out of co-occurrence clustering, as were roughly five repertoires with anomalous nucleotide sharing. TCRdb retrieved this table from immuneACCESS and kept in-frame rearrangements only. Not all clones are present; in checked studies, unresolved V genes account for under half, and no reason is known for the remainder. V and J calls and clone size are those listed in that table; D and trimming were worked out from the DNA. This sample is represented by over 80,000 clones; 76% of them were singletons. The ten biggest clones cover less than 4% of the sample.

As to this clone: Its specific antigen is unknown. No base-level quality is on record; no much larger clone is a single base apart.

For CDR1 and CDR2, the germline V gene (reference sequence) lists MNHEY and SMNVEV. Cut back by 6 bases and 0 bases, the V and J ends lie 29 bases apart. The CDR3, from cysteine to phenylalanine, totals 20 residues. Only CDR3 DNA is held: 60 bases, read in frame from base 1. The cohort consisted of approximately 690 healthy bone marrow donors. At the time of sampling, every cohort member was nominally healthy, though immune exposures that went unrecorded were likely present. The donor tested CMV seronegative, placing the donor among the 352 seronegative members of the cohort. Each donor provided a peripheral blood sample, and peripheral blood mononuclear cells were used for TCR beta sequencing. Genomic DNA extraction from the blood cell samples was performed with the Qiagen DNeasy Blood Extraction Kit.

The V and J segments used are TRBV27 and TRBJ1-1, with the D gene not confidently named. This clonotype was sampled from a man aged 40-55 years in good health and CMV-seronegative. Sequenced input: PBMCs. The DNA sequence is TGTGCCAGCAGCCTCCCCCGTCAGTACAGCGGACTAAACATGAACACTGAAGCTTTCTTT. Its translation reads: CASSLPRQYSGLNMNTEAFF.